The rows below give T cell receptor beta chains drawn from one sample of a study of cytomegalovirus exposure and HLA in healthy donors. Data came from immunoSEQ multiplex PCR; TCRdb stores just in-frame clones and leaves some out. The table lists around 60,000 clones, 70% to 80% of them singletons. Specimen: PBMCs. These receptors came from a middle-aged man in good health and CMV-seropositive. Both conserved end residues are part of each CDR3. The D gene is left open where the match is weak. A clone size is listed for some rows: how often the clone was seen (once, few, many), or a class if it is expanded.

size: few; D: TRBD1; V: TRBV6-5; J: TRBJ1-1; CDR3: CASRDTGGNTEAFF; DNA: TGTGCCAGCAGGGACACAGGGGGGAACACTGAAGCTTTCTTT
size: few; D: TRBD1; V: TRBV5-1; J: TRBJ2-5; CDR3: CASSLWTGRIQETQYF; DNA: TGCGCCAGCAGCTTGTGGACAGGGCGAATACAAGAGACCCAGTACTTC
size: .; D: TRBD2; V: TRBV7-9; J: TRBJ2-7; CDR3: CPSIRTGLAGGRTAYEQYF; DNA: TGTCCCAGCATCCGAACAGGACTAGCGGGAGGGAGGACGGCCTACGAGCAGTACTTC
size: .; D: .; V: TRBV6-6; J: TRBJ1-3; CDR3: CASSRDRSSGNTIYF; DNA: TGTGCCAGCAGTCGCGACAGGAGCTCTGGAAACACCATATATTTT
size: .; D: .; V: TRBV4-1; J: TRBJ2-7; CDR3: CASSQEAGKGSYEQSF; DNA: TGCGCCAGCAGCCAAGAAGCAGGAAAAGGCTCCTACGAGCAGTCCTTC
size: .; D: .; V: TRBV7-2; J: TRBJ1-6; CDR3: CASSLGGPTSPLHF; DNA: TGTGCCAGCAGCTTAGGAGGCCCGACTTCACCCCTCCACTTT
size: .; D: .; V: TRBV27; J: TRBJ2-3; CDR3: CASSLSAGSPFNTQYF; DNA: TGTGCCAGCAGTTTATCGGCGGGGTCCCCGTTCAATACGCAGTATTTT
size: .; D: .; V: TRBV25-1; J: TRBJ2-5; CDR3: CASSTPLPETQYF; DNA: TGTGCCAGCAGTACGCCCCTACCAGAGACCCAGTACTTC
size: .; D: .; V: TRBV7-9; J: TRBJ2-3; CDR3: CASSQTGTPSTDTQYF; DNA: TGTGCCAGCAGCCAAACCGGGACACCGAGCACAGATACGCAGTATTTT
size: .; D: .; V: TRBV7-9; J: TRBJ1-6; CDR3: CPSSRKNSPLHF; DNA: TGTCCCAGCAGCCGTAAAAATTCACCCCTCCACTTT
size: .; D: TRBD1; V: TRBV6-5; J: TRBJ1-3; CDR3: CASSYSGQASGNTIYF; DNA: TGTGCCAGCAGTTACTCGGGACAGGCCTCTGGAAACACCATATATTTT
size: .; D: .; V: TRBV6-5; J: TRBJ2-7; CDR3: CASSYKAGQSNEQYF; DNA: TGTGCCAGCAGTTACAAGGCGGGACAGTCCAACGAGCAGTACTTC
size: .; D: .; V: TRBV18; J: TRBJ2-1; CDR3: CASSPPRGRDNYNEQFF; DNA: TGTGCCAGCTCACCACCGCGTGGCAGGGATAACTACAATGAGCAGTTCTTC
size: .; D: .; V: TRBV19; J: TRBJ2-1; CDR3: CASSMPRTRDNNEQFF; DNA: TGTGCCAGTAGTATGCCCCGAACTAGGGACAACAATGAGCAGTTCTTC
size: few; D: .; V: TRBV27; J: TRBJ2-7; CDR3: CASSSPRTLSYEQYF; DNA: TGTGCCAGCAGTTCTCCCCGGACACTCTCCTACGAGCAGTACTTC
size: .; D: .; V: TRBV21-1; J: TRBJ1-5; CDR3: CASSKAPPVRTDGYNQPQHF; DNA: TGTGCCAGCAGCAAAGCCCCCCCGGTGCGGACAGATGGGTACAATCAGCCCCAGCATTTT
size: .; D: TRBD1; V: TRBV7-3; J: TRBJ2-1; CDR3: CASSLAPGQGAGSEQFF; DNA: TGTGCCAGCAGCTTGGCCCCGGGACAGGGGGCGGGAAGTGAGCAGTTCTTC
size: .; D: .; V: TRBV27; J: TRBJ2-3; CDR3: CASSWGSTGTQYF; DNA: TGTGCCAGCAGTTGGGGCTCCACGGGTACGCAGTATTTT
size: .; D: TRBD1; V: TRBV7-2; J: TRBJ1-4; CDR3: CASSLMGQNNEKLFF; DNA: TGTGCCAGCAGCTTGATGGGACAGAATAATGAAAAACTGTTTTTT
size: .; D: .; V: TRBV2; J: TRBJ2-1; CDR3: CASSESGTPSYNEQFF; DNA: TGTGCCAGCAGTGAATCAGGCACCCCATCCTACAATGAGCAGTTCTTC
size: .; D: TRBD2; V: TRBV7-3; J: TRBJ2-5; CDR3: CASSLQPGRVETQYF; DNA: TGTGCCAGCAGCTTACAGCCCGGGAGGGTTGAGACCCAGTACTTC
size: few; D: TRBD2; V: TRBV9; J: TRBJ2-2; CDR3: CASSPSGIAGELFF; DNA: TGTGCCAGCAGCCCTAGCGGGATAGCCGGGGAGCTGTTTTTT
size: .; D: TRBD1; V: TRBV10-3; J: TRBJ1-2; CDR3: CAISGVGQGSDGYTF; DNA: TGTGCCATCAGTGGCGTCGGACAGGGAAGCGATGGCTACACCTTC
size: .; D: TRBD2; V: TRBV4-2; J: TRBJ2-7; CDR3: CASSPGASGTLNSYEQYF; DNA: TGTGCCAGCAGCCCCGGGGCTAGCGGGACGTTGAACTCCTACGAGCAGTACTTC
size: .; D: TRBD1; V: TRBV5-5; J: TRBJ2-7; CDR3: CASSLARTGGTYEQYF; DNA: TGTGCCAGCAGCTTGGCCCGGACAGGGGGGACCTACGAGCAGTACTTC
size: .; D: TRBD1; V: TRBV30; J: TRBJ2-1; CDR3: CAWKLDRDAEQFF; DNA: TGTGCCTGGAAGCTGGACAGGGATGCTGAGCAGTTCTTC
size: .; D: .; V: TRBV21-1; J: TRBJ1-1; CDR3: CASSKAGAMNTEAFF; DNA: TGTGCCAGCAGCAAAGCAGGAGCTATGAACACTGAAGCTTTCTTT
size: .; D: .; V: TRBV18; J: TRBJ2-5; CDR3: CASSPRGETQYF; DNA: TGTGCCAGCTCACCTAGGGGGGAGACCCAGTACTTC
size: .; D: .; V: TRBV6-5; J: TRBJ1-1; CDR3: CASSPTAANTEAFF; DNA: TGTGCCAGCAGCCCAACAGCGGCGAACACTGAAGCTTTCTTT
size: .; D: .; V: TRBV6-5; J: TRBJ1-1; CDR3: CAHANAGGLTEAFF; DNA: TGTGCCCACGCAAATGCGGGGGGTTTGACTGAAGCTTTCTTT
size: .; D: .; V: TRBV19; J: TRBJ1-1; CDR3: CASRLQLNTEAFF; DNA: TGTGCCAGTAGGTTACAGTTGAACACTGAAGCTTTCTTT
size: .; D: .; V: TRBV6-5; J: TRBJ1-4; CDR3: CAGQGGRDEKLFF; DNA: TGTGCCGGCCAGGGAGGAAGGGATGAAAAACTGTTTTTT
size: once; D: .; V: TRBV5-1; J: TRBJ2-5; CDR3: CASSTQREETQYF; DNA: TGCGCCAGCAGCACCCAGCGGGAAGAGACCCAGTACTTC
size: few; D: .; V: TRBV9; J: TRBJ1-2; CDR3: CASSPTRDTYGYTF; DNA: TGTGCCAGCAGCCCTACCCGGGACACCTATGGCTACACCTTC
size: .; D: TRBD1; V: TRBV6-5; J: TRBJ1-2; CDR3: CASREGQSRGGYTF; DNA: TGTGCCAGCAGGGAGGGACAGTCTCGCGGGGGCTACACCTTC
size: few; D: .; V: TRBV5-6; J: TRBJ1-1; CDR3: CASGRDETEAFF; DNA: TGTGCCAGCGGGAGGGACGAAACTGAAGCTTTCTTT
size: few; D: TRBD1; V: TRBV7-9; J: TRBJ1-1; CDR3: CASSPGGQGEAFF; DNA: TGTGCCAGCAGCCCGGGAGGACAGGGTGAAGCTTTCTTT
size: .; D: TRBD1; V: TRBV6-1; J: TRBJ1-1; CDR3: CASSDGQGAWEAFF; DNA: TGTGCCAGCAGTGACGGGCAGGGGGCGTGGGAAGCTTTCTTT
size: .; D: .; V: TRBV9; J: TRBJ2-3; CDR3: CASSVEKGALTDTQYF; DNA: TGTGCCAGCAGCGTAGAGAAAGGGGCACTCACAGATACGCAGTATTTT
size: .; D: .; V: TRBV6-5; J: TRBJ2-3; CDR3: CASSYATSTDTQYF; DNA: TGTGCCAGCAGTTATGCCACTAGCACAGATACGCAGTATTTT
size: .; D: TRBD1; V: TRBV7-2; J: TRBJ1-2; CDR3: CASSSPGQGAYGYTF; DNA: TGTGCCAGCAGCTCGCCGGGACAGGGTGCCTATGGCTACACCTTC
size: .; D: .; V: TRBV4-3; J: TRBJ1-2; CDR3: CASSPGPPGGHYGYTF; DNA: TGCGCCAGCAGCCCCGGTCCACCGGGAGGGCACTATGGCTACACCTTC
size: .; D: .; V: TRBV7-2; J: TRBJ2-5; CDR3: CASSLGGWVQETQYF; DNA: TGTGCCAGCAGCTTAGGCGGGTGGGTCCAAGAGACCCAGTACTTC
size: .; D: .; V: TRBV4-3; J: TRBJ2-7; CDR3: CASSREDSSDYEQYF; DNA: TGCGCCAGCAGCCGGGAGGACTCTAGCGACTACGAGCAGTACTTC
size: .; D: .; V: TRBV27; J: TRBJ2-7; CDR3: CASSLRGWPYEQYF; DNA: TGTGCCAGCAGTTTACGGGGGTGGCCCTACGAGCAGTACTTC
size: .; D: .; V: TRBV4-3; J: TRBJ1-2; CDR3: CASSQDRGQGHGYTF; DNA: TGCGCCAGCAGCCAAGATCGAGGGCAGGGGCATGGCTACACCTTC
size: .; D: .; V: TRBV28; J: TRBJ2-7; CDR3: CASKAKPYEQYF; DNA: TGTGCCAGCAAAGCTAAGCCCTACGAGCAGTACTTC
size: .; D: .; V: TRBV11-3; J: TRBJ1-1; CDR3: CASSLRYNTEAFF; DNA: TGTGCCAGCAGCCTACGATACAACACTGAAGCTTTCTTT
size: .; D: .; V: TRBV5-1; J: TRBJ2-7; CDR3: CASSLQGSYEQYF; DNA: TGCGCCAGCAGCTTACAGGGCTCCTACGAGCAGTACTTC
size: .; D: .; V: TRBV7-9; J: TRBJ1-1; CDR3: CSSSSEGGSEAFF; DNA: TGTTCCAGCAGCTCCGAGGGGGGGTCTGAAGCTTTCTTT
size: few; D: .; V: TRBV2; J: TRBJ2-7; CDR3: CASRTRAESYEQYF; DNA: TGTGCCAGCAGGACCCGAGCGGAGTCCTACGAGCAGTACTTC
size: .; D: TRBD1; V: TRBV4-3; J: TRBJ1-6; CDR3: CASSQTTGSYNSPLHF; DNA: TGCGCCAGCAGCCAAACGACAGGGTCTTATAATTCACCCCTCCACTTT